This is a list of T cell receptor beta chains from one sample in a study of cytomegalovirus exposure and HLA in healthy donors. Clones were read by immunoSEQ multiplex PCR, and TCRdb kept only the in-frame ones, dropping some. The profile shows roughly 70,000 clones, around 90% of them singletons. Sequencing used PBMCs. The receptors originated from a woman in her late teens or twenties in good health and CMV-seropositive. The CDR3 runs from the conserved cysteine through the conserved F or W. A D gene is named only where the DNA matches it firmly. Not every row has a clone size; where given, it reads once, few, many or a size class.

J: TRBJ2-4; D: .; size: .; V: TRBV18; CDR3: CASSPPETKNIQYF; DNA: TGTGCCAGCTCACCGCCCGAGACCAAAAACATTCAGTACTTC
J: TRBJ1-2; D: .; size: .; V: TRBV28; CDR3: CASRQNYGYTF; DNA: TGTGCCAGCAGACAAAACTATGGCTACACCTTC
J: TRBJ1-4; D: TRBD1; size: .; V: TRBV30; CDR3: CAWNQGGKLFF; DNA: TGTGCCTGGAATCAGGGGGGAAAACTGTTTTTT
J: TRBJ1-1; D: .; size: few; V: TRBV6-5; CDR3: CASNLQRGFAEAFF; DNA: TGTGCCAGCAACTTACAACGGGGGTTCGCTGAAGCTTTCTTT
J: TRBJ2-1; D: TRBD1; size: .; V: TRBV19; CDR3: CASSIGTGRGQFF; DNA: TGTGCCAGTAGTATAGGGACAGGACGGGGGCAGTTCTTC
J: TRBJ1-4; D: .; size: .; V: TRBV5-4; CDR3: CASSKGGANEKLFF; DNA: TGTGCCAGCAGCAAAGGAGGGGCTAATGAAAAACTGTTTTTT
J: TRBJ2-1; D: TRBD2; size: .; V: TRBV7-2; CDR3: CASSFPLAGGLDEQFF; DNA: TGTGCCAGCAGCTTCCCTCTAGCGGGGGGTTTGGATGAGCAGTTCTTC
J: TRBJ1-2; D: .; size: .; V: TRBV11-2; CDR3: CASRPTGRDGYTF; DNA: TGTGCCAGCAGGCCGACAGGCAGGGATGGCTACACCTTC
J: TRBJ1-4; D: TRBD1; size: .; V: TRBV4-2; CDR3: CASSQKGQRNEKLFF; DNA: TGTGCCAGCAGCCAGAAGGGACAGAGAAATGAAAAACTGTTTTTT
J: TRBJ2-4; D: TRBD1; size: .; V: TRBV6-5; CDR3: CASSYSSGTGGNIQYF; DNA: TGTGCCAGCAGTTACTCGTCCGGGACAGGGGGGAACATTCAGTACTTC
J: TRBJ2-3; D: .; size: few; V: TRBV29-1; CDR3: CSANGQPSADTQYF; DNA: TGCAGCGCAAACGGACAGCCTTCGGCAGATACGCAGTATTTT
J: TRBJ2-7; D: TRBD1; size: .; V: TRBV6-1; CDR3: CASSEDAMTQGF; DNA: TGTGCCAGCAGTGAAGACGCAATGACACAGGGGTTC
J: TRBJ2-7; D: .; size: few; V: TRBV6-6; CDR3: CASTDYYEQYF; DNA: TGTGCCAGCACTGACTACTACGAGCAGTACTTC
J: TRBJ2-3; D: .; size: .; V: TRBV7-8; CDR3: CASSISTGRGADTQYF; DNA: TGTGCCAGCAGCATATCTACAGGGAGAGGGGCAGATACGCAGTATTTT
J: TRBJ2-7; D: .; size: .; V: TRBV10-3; CDR3: CAISQPLGQANEQYF; DNA: TGTGCCATCAGTCAACCTCTGGGACAAGCGAACGAGCAGTACTTC
J: TRBJ2-2; D: TRBD1; size: .; V: TRBV27; CDR3: CASSFSRTGRSGELFF; DNA: TGTGCCAGCAGTTTTTCAAGGACAGGGCGGTCCGGGGAGCTGTTTTTT
J: TRBJ1-5; D: TRBD1; size: .; V: TRBV6-1; CDR3: CASSRQGVNQPQHF; DNA: TGTGCCAGCAGTCGCCAGGGGGTCAATCAGCCCCAGCATTTT